This T cell receptor beta chain was identified in a study of PD-1 blockade in classical Hodgkin lymphoma. The germline gives CDR1 SNHLY, CDR2 FYNNEI. The V and J ends lost 6 bases and 3 bases, in that order; junction bases with no gene match: 4. CDR3 length: 13 amino acids. The study, taken as a whole, reports: When set against healthy donors, newly diagnosed patients were reported to show lower baseline TCR diversity. CD4+ but not CD8+ TCR diversity rose significantly by C4D1.

As to this clone: The antigen remains unidentified.

The assay was immunoSEQ multiplex PCR, and TCRdb's table has in-frame clones only and misses some. Of around 50,000 clones in the sample, roughly 89% were seen once. Regarding time point: cycle 4 day 1 (C4D1), after less than 7 weeks of nivolumab. Each patient's relapse followed autologous stem cell transplantation, and brentuximab vedotin exposure varied. The chain employs TRBV2 and TRBJ1-2; TRBD1 matches 7 bases. Specimen: peripheral blood mononuclear cells (PBMCs), collected before the fourth cycle of nivolumab. The TCR originated in a human donor with classical Hodgkin lymphoma. CDR3 in DNA: TGTGCCAGCAGACCCGGGACAGACTATGGCTACACCTTC. Residues: CASRPGTDYGYTF. Based on the CDR3 plus reference TRBV2 and TRBJ1-2, the full variable domain is EPEVTQTPSHQVTQMGQEVILRCVPISNHLYFYWYRQILGQKVEFLVSFYNNEISEKSEIFDDQFSVERPDGSNFTLKIRSTKLEDSAMYFCASRPGTDYGYTFGSGTRLTVV.